This TCR beta chain was captured in a study of CD8+ T cells in alopecia areata. Study information: People stayed on tofacitinib for 6 to 18 months, then stopped the drug for 6 months.

This clone was seen only a few times. Its antigen is as yet unknown. Collection of lesional scalp punch biopsies and peripheral blood was performed in alopecia areata patients. Deletions cut 6 bases from V and 2 bases from J, with 8 bases between. The CDR3 totals 13 residues. The V gene's germline CDR1 is SQVTM and CDR2 ANQGSEA. The study's findings and limits: Among the cells sequenced in scalp samples are also the resident alphabeta T cells of normal skin.

RNA, once extracted, was reverse transcribed into cDNA for use as the sequencing template. Using immunoSEQ multiplex PCR, the repertoire was profiled, and TCRdb retains in-frame clones only, with some absent. The table includes over 200,000 clones, around three fifths detected once. The chain carries TRBV29-1 and TRBJ2-6; D not resolved. The input for sequencing was CD4+ T cells sorted from blood, taken at week 0. The TCR originated in a human donor with alopecia areata. CDR3 amino acids: CSVMETGANVLTF. The CDR3 nucleotides are TGCAGCGTCATGGAAACTGGGGCCAACGTCCTGACTTTC.